The T cell receptor (beta chain) under discussion was sequenced for a study of beta chain features in type 1 diabetes. Donors contributed one heparinised blood draw apiece, averaging about 100 mL. The study's findings and limits: Shorter templates might be favored by PCR, and equally so in patients and in controls.

Expressed TCRB transcripts were sequenced because the isolated RNA had all been reverse transcribed beforehand. Naive, central memory and regulatory T cell samples averaged approximately 3.8 million reads. Sequencing was performed with immunoSEQ multiplex PCR; in TCRdb, only in-frame clones are kept and a portion is missing. The table lists 600,000 to 650,000 clones, roughly 16% of them singletons. This clone was seen a few times. Its matching antigen is unknown. The germline V and J ends were trimmed by 2 bases and 2 bases, with 12 bases remaining between them. Germline CDR1 and CDR2: MGHRA and YSYEKL. This CDR3 is built from 15 residues.

This chain joins TRBV4-1 and TRBJ2-5; D gene ambiguous. The clonotype comes from a man between 18 and 29 years old in good health. Sample: naive CD4+ T cells from blood. The CDR3 loop is CASSQNLLGQETQYF. The CDR3 DNA is TGCGCCAGCAGCCAAAACCTTCTAGGTCAAGAGACCCAGTACTTC.